This T cell receptor (beta chain) came from a study of cytomegalovirus exposure and HLA in healthy donors. Study overall: An earlier analysis identified some 110 million unique TCR beta sequences in 150 million to 200 million T cells.

Primers for the PCR totalled 60 Vbeta and 13 Jbeta. Some clones are missing from TCRdb's copy, which holds only in-frame ones; the method was immunoSEQ multiplex PCR. The sample data list some 84,000 clones. On this clone itself: Its antigen is undetermined.

This CDR3 comprises 14 residues. CDR1 and CDR2 from the germline V gene are MDHEN and SYDVKM. Unmatched junction bases numbered 13, after V lost 11 bases and J lost 4 bases. The donors gave bone marrow, and they were healthy. General study points: Productive rates of about 90% or about 30% were seen for most TCR beta V segments in an earlier analysis. Presence/absence analyses supposed approximately even sequencing depth among donors.

Sequencing was carried out using PBMCs. J is TRBJ1-1 and V is TRBV28, with 7 bases identical to TRBD1. This clonotype was obtained from a middle-aged man in good health and CMV-seronegative. CDR3 sequence reads: CAVHLDRAGTEAFF. The DNA for the CDR3 is TGTGCCGTCCACCTAGACAGGGCCGGCACTGAAGCTTTCTTT.